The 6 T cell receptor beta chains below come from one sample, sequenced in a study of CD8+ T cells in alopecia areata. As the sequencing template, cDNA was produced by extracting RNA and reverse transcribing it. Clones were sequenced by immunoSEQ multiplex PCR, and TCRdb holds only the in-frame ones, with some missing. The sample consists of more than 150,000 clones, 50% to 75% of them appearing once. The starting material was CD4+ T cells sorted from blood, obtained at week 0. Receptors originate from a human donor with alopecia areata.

CDR3 in amino acids: CSVGWGTEAFF. CDR3 bases: TGCAGCGTGGGCTGGGGCACTGAAGCTTTCTTT. The chain joins TRBV29-1 to TRBJ1-1; no definite D call. This CDR3 has 11 amino acids. Germline CDR1 and CDR2: SQVTM and ANQGSEA. Trimming pared 6 bases from V and 4 bases from J, leaving 9 bases between.

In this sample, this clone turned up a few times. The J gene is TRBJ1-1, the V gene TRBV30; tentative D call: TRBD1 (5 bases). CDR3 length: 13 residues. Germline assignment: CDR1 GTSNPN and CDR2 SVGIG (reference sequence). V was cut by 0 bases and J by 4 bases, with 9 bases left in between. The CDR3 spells CAWSVQRGTEAFF. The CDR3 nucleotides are TGTGCCTGGAGTGTCCAGAGGGGCACTGAAGCTTTCTTT.

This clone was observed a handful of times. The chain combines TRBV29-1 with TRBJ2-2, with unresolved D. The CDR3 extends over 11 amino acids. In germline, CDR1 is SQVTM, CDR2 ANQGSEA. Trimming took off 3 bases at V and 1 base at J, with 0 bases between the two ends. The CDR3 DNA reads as TGCAGCGTTGAGAACACCGGGGAGCTGTTTTTT. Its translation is CSVENTGELFF.

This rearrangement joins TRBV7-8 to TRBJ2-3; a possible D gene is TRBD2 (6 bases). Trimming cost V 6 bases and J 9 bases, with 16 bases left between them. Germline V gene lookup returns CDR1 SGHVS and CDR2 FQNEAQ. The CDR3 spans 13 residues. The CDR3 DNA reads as TGTGCCAGCAGTCTGAGGGTAGCGGACACGCAGTATTTT. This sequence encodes CASSLRVADTQYF.

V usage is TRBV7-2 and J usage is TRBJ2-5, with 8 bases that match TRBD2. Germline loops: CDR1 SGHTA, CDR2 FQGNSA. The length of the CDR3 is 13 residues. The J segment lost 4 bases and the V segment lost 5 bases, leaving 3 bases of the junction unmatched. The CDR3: CASSLGLAETQYF. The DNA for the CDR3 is TGTGCCAGCAGCCTTGGACTAGCAGAGACCCAGTACTTC.

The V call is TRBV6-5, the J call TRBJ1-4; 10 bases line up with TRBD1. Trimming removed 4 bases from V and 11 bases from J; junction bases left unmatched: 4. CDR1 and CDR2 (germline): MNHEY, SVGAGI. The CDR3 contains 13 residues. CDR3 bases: TGTGCCAGCAGTTCCCAGGGACAGGGGAAACTGTTTTTT. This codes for CASSSQGQGKLFF.